The text below deals with one T cell receptor (beta chain). Its binding antigen is unknown. The sample holds no much larger clone one base away, and base qualities are not on file. In the prospective study, participants were about 18 to 89 years old, resided in approximately 25 geographic areas of the United States, and were enrolled through a virtual design. In the prospective study, participants were assigned to cohorts based on the clinical history participants reported in a screening survey and a study questionnaire. Recovered participants in ImmuneRACE Cohort 3 were defined by two consecutive negative NP/OP PCR tests, clearance by a healthcare professional, or resolution of symptoms. Each participant in the prospective study had whole blood, serum and a nasopharyngeal or oropharyngeal swab collected by mobile phlebotomists. Additional blood draws and questionnaires over an approximately two-month period could optionally be provided by prospective study participants. Blood samples from the prospective study were shipped frozen or at room temperature prior to DNA extraction.

This sample was taken from a study of blood T cell repertoires in COVID-19 (dated by TCRdb to the early 2020s). Broadly, across the study: Samples covering the acute and convalescent phases of COVID-19 were provided by collaborators in the United States, Italy and Spain. Subjects who had been exposed to COVID-19, were actively infected with it, or had recovered from it provided the deeply sampled blood TCRbeta repertoires that made up the dataset. The prospective study material was composed of cDNA or gDNA derived from T cells, B-cell-depleted T cells, or PBMCs. Where available, HLA class I and class II types were taken from metadata supplied by the sample provider and were not determined by assay-based typing. The repertoires were made available in a free public database intended to serve as a resource for research on the immune response to SARS-CoV-2. The samples were drawn from two sources: the first 160 participants of the ongoing ImmuneRACE study, and 1,200 or so subjects contributed by 6 global collaborators. Sample metadata almost always included a de-identified subject ID, COVID-19 status, age in years and sex.

Overall results and qualifications from the work: The quantity of clinical and demographic metadata differed by source and by participant and was supplied without curation.

TCRbeta CDR3 regions were amplified from genomic DNA using the immunoSEQ Assay, a bias-controlled multiplex PCR. The authors processed their data as follows. The number of nucleated cells in each sample was estimated from the amplification of reference gene primers within the assay. To quantify the absolute abundance of each unique TCRbeta CDR3 rearrangement, sequence reads were collapsed and filtered. For each sample, productive Simpson clonality was calculated as the square root of Simpson's diversity index across productive rearrangements. TCRdb provides this immuneACCESS table in a form limited to in-frame rearrangements. Some clones are lacking; in checked studies, under half of them reflect an unresolved V gene, and why the rest are absent is not known. V, J and clone size are taken as reported in that table, and D and trimming were inferred from the DNA itself. This sample gives roughly 150,000 clones in total; around four fifths of them show up just once. The leading ten clones occupy less than 7.5% of the sample.

The sequence came from a woman aged 45-60 years who had recovered from COVID-19. The sample comprised PBMCs or T cells enriched from blood (not recorded which).

At the DNA level, the sequence is TGTGCCAGCAGCTATCGTTCGACAGGGACCGGGGAGCTGTTTTTT. Translation gives CASSYRSTGTGELFF. In this chain, TRBV11-3 is recombined with TRBJ2-2; 7 bases in between match TRBD1. From its cysteine to its phenylalanine, the CDR3 spans 15 amino acids. The retained sequence is limited to the CDR3, 45 bases, with the frame set at the first base. Based on the germline V gene, the CDR1 and CDR2 sequences are SGHNT and YENEEA. Here V drops 4 bases and J drops 5 bases, and the junction holds 7 bases not matched to any gene.